This T cell receptor beta chain was profiled in a study of blood T cell repertoires in COVID-19. About the study: There were acute and convalescent COVID-19 samples, and they came from the United States, Italy and Spain. Nucleic acid was either cDNA or gDNA, and it came from T cells, B-cell-depleted T cells, or PBMCs.

Method: immunoSEQ multiplex PCR; TCRdb's copy keeps in-frame clones and lacks some. The data contain over 250,000 clones, about 88% of them singletons. A note on this clone: Distinct nucleotide sequences in the sample also encode this CDR3.

Germline CDR1 and CDR2: MNHEY and SMNVEV (reference sequence). With 0 bases removed from V and 1 base from J, the gap between germline ends came to 6 bases. The CDR3 loop spans 14 amino acids. Sequencing was done on a sample of peripheral blood. The TCR was taken from a human donor with COVID-19, enrolled during active disease. The donor label of this sample is uncertain. The chain joins TRBV27 to TRBJ1-1; D is undetermined. The CDR3 bases are TGTGCCAGCAGTTTATCTCCAGGGAACACTGAAGCTTTCTTT. Its protein product is CASSLSPGNTEAFF.